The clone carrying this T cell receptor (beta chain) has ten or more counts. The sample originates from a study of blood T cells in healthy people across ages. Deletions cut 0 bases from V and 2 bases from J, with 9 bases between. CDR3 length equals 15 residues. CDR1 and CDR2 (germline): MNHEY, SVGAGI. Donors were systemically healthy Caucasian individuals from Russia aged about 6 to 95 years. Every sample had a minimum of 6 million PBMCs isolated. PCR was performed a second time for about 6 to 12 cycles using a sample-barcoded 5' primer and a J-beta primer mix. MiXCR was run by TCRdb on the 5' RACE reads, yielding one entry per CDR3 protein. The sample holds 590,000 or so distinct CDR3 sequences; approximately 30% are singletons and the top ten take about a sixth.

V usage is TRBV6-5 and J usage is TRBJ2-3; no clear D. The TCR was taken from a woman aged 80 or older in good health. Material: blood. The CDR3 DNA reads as TGTGCCAGCAGTTACTCAGGGCACCCCACAGATACGCAGTATTTT. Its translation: CASSYSGHPTDTQYF.